A single sample gave rise to the 7 T cell receptor beta chains below, sequenced in a study of Ad26.COV2.S vaccination and SARS-CoV-2 variants. Assay used: immunoSEQ multiplex PCR; TCRdb lists only in-frame clones, some missing. The data contain around 300,000 clones, 88% of them singletons. The sample's treatment: roughly 19 received Ad26.COV2.S at low or high dose, single or two shots; about 5 received placebo; per-sample allocation not given. Vaccine and placebo recipients were sampled on day 63 after the first injection. The source was peripheral blood, collected in a trial of Ad26.COV2.S vaccine versus placebo. The source of these receptors is a person aged 18 to 59 who received the Ad26.COV2.S COVID-19 vaccine or a placebo.

This chain connects TRBV19 to TRBJ2-3; TRBD2 aligns across 10 bases. There are 15 residues in the CDR3. Trimming at V came to 7 bases and at J to 4 bases, leaving 8 bases not matched to a gene. Germline values: CDR1 LNHDA, CDR2 SQIVND (reference sequence). The CDR3 loop is CASTNRLAGADTQYF. CDR3 DNA sequence: TGTGCCAGTACCAATAGGCTAGCGGGAGCAGATACGCAGTATTTT.

The chain couples TRBV5-1 to TRBJ2-3; the D call may be TRBD1 or TRBD2 (6 bases each). The CDR3 has 12 amino acids. V lost 4 bases and J 7 bases, leaving 10 bases between the germline ends. The V gene's germline CDR1 is SGHRS and CDR2 YFSETQ. DNA of the CDR3: TGCGCCAGCAGCGCGGGACAAAATACGCAGTATTTT. Translation: CASSAGQNTQYF.

V usage is TRBV3-1 (or the pseudogene TRBV3-2) and J usage is TRBJ2-7; no clear D gene. The V end lost 0 bases, the J end lost 3 bases, and 6 bases lay between the germline ends. Per the germline V gene, CDR1 is LGHDT and CDR2 is YNNKEL (reference sequence). The CDR3 contains 13 residues. The CDR3 DNA is TGTGCCAGCAGCCAAGATCCCCTCTACGAGCAGTACTTC. It encodes CASSQDPLYEQYF.

This clone was recorded only once. CDR3 amino acids: CASSPGYSNQPQHF. CDR3 sequence (DNA): TGTGCCAGCAGCCCGGGTTATAGCAATCAGCCCCAGCATTTT. V gene TRBV7-9 combines with J gene TRBJ1-5; D call uncertain. CDR3 length: 14 residues. From germline, CDR1 is SEHNR and CDR2 FQNEAQ (reference sequence). V lost 5 bases and J 0 bases, leaving 8 bases between the germline ends. Full variable domain (rest looked up from reference TRBV7-9 and TRBJ1-5): DTGVSQNPRHKITKRGQNVTFRCDPISEHNRLYWYRQTLGQGPEFLTYFQNEAQLEKSRLLSDRFSAERPKGSFSTLEIQRTEQGDSAMYLCASSPGYSNQPQHFGDGTRLSIL.

This chain links TRBV19 with TRBJ1-2, with TRBD1 as a possible D gene (5 bases). Trimming took 2 bases from V and 2 from J, leaving 9 bases between them. The germline V gene has CDR1 LNHDA and CDR2 SQIVND (reference sequence). The CDR3 totals 14 residues. The DNA for the CDR3 is TGTGCCAGTAGTATAAGGGGCAGAAACTATGGCTACACCTTC. Its protein is CASSIRGRNYGYTF.

The J gene is TRBJ1-1, the V gene TRBV7-9; D remains ambiguous. Germline V CDR1 and CDR2: SEHNR, FQNEAQ (reference sequence). Trimming stripped 2 bases from V and 8 bases from J, with 24 bases between. This CDR3 region has 17 residues. The CDR3 DNA reads as TGTGCCAGCAGCTTATCTTCCCAAACGCAACTCCAGGCGGAAGCTTTCTTT. The encoded protein is CASSLSSQTQLQAEAFF. Combining the CDR3 with reference TRBV7-9 and TRBJ1-1 gives the whole variable domain DTGVSQNPRHKITKRGQNVTFRCDPISEHNRLYWYRQTLGQGPEFLTYFQNEAQLEKSRLLSDRFSAERPKGSFSTLEIQRTEQGDSAMYLCASSLSSQTQLQAEAFFGQGTRLTVV.

This clone was recorded once. The chain has TRBV7-6 and TRBJ2-1; TRBD1 aligns across 9 bases. This CDR3 comprises 17 residues. The germline V gene encodes CDR1 SGHVS and CDR2 FNYEAQ. Trimming took 3 bases from V and 2 from J; bases not matched to a gene: 8. CDR3 bases: TGTGCCAGCAGCTTCGCGACAGGGGGGGGTCCCTACAATGAGCAGTTCTTC. Protein sequence: CASSFATGGGPYNEQFF.